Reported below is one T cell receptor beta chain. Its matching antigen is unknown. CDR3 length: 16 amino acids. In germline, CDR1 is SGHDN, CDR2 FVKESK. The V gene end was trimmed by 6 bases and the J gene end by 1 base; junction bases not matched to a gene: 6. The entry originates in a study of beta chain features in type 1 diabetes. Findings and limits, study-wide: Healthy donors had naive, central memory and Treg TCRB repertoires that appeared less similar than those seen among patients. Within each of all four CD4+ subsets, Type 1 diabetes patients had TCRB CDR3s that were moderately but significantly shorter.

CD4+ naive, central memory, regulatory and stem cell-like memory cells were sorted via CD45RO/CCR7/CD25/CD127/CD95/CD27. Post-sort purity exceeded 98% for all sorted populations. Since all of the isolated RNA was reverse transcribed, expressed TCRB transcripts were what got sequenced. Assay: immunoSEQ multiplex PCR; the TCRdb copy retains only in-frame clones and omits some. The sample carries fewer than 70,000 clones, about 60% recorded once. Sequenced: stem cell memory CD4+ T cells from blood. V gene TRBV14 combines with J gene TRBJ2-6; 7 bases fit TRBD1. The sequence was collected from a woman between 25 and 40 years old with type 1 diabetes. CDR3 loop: CASRKGGQSGANVLTF. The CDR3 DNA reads TGTGCCAGCAGGAAAGGGGGCCAGTCTGGGGCCAACGTCCTGACTTTC. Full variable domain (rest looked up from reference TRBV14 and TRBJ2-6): EAGVTQFPSHSVIEKGQTVTLRCDPISGHDNLYWYRRVMGKEIKFLLHFVKESKQDESGMPNNRFLAERTGGTYSTLKVQPAELEDSGVYFCASRKGGQSGANVLTFGAGSRLTVL.